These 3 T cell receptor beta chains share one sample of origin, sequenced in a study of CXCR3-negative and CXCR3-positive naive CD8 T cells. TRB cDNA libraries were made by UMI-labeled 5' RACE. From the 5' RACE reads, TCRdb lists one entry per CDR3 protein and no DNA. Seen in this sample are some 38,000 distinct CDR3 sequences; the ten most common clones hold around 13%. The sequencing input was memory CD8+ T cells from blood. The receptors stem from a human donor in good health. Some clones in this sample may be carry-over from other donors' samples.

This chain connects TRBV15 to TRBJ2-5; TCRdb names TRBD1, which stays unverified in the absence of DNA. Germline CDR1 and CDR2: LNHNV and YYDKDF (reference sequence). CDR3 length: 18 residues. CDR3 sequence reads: CATSRAWGTGVEGETQYF.

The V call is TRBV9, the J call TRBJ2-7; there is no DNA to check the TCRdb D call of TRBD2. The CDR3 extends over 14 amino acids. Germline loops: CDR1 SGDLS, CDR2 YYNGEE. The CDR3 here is CASSPGEGDPEQYF. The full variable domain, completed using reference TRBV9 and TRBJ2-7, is DSGVTQTPKHLITATGQRVTLRCSPRSGDLSVYWYQQSLDQGLQFLIQYYNGEERAKGNILERFSAQQFPDLHSELNLSSLELGDSALYFCASSPGEGDPEQYFGPGTRLTVT.

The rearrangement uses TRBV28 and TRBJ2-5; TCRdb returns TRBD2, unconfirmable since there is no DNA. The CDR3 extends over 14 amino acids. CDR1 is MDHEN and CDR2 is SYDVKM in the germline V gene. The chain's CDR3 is CASSLIGGGETQYF.